The 5 T cell receptor beta chains in this list originate from one sample, sequenced in a study of PD-1 blockade in classical Hodgkin lymphoma. Generated by immunoSEQ multiplex PCR, the TCRdb table keeps only in-frame clones and is missing some. The top ten hold 15% to 20% of the sample, which has about 100,000 clones, 80% to 90% seen once. With no exception, relapse followed autologous stem cell transplantation in all patients, and brentuximab vedotin exposure varied. Sample: peripheral blood mononuclear cells (PBMCs), taken before the second cycle of nivolumab. These receptors all stem from a human donor with classical Hodgkin lymphoma.

The chain's CDR3 is CASSLGADPGHEQYF. In DNA, the CDR3 is TGTGCCAGCAGCTTAGGGGCCGATCCGGGCCACGAGCAGTACTTC. This sequence joins TRBV11-3 and TRBJ2-7, with D hard to call. V lost 1 base to trimming and J lost 5 bases, with 15 bases between them. The CDR3 is 15 residues long. Germline V gene lookup returns CDR1 SGHNT and CDR2 YENEEA.

V gene TRBV7-2 combines with J gene TRBJ1-3, with TRBD1 matching over 9 bases. V dropped 5 bases and J dropped 4; count of bases not matched to a gene: 6. Germline CDR1 reads SGHTA; CDR2 reads FQGNSA. The CDR3 spans 15 residues. The CDR3 bases are TGTGCCAGCAGCACCGACAGGGGGATCGGAAACACCATATATTTT. This codes for CASSTDRGIGNTIYF.

The chain recombines TRBV28 with TRBJ1-3; a weak D match, TRBD1 (6 bases). The CDR3 length is 16 residues. Germline V gene lookup returns CDR1 MDHEN and CDR2 SYDVKM. V lost 3 bases and J 2 bases, leaving 14 bases between the germline ends. CDR3 region: CASSFGGGVTGNTIYF. In DNA, the CDR3 is TGTGCCAGCAGTTTCGGGGGCGGGGTAACTGGAAACACCATATATTTT.

This clone has a single count. The chain couples TRBV19 to TRBJ1-1; 7 bases line up with TRBD1. V was clipped by 3 bases and J by 5 bases; unmatched bases: 12. The CDR3 totals 16 residues. Germline-derived CDR1 and CDR2 are LNHDA and SQIVND (reference sequence). CDR3 region: CASSIRAGGLRTEAFF. The CDR3 region has the DNA TGTGCCAGTAGTATTCGGGCAGGGGGGCTGAGAACTGAAGCTTTCTTT. Complete variable domain (other parts from reference TRBV19 and TRBJ1-1): DGGITQSPKYLFRKEGQNVTLSCEQNLNHDAMYWYRQDPGQGLRLIYYSQIVNDFQKGDIAEGYSVSREKKESFPLTVTSAQKNPTAFYLCASSIRAGGLRTEAFFGQGTRLTVV.

Written as DNA, the CDR3 is TGCAGCGTTCACATTCCGGGACAGGGGGTTAATGAGCAGTTCTTC. Its translation is CSVHIPGQGVNEQFF. The chain carries TRBV29-1 and TRBJ2-1, with 11 bases lining up with TRBD1. CDR1 is SQVTM and CDR2 is ANQGSEA in the germline V gene. Trimming removed 5 bases from V and 7 bases from J; junction bases left unmatched: 10. CDR3 length: 15 amino acids.